This record looks at one T cell receptor beta chain sequence and its context. Using immunoSEQ multiplex PCR, the repertoire was profiled, and TCRdb retains in-frame clones only, with some absent. The sample lists under 150,000 clones, around 87% occurring once. The sample is drawn from a study of control samples from healthy donors and cancer patients. The CDR3 extends over 13 amino acids. Germline CDR1 reads SEHNR; CDR2 reads FQNEAQ (reference sequence). The V gene lost 5 bases and the J gene lost 5 bases, with 10 bases spanning the gap. The source material was blood. The gene calls are TRBV7-9 and TRBJ1-5; no reliable D call. This clonotype originated in a man aged 40-55 years in good health. CDR3 nucleotides: TGTGCCAGCAGCCTCGGATTCCATCAGCCCCAGCATTTT. Amino acid sequence: CASSLGFHQPQHF.